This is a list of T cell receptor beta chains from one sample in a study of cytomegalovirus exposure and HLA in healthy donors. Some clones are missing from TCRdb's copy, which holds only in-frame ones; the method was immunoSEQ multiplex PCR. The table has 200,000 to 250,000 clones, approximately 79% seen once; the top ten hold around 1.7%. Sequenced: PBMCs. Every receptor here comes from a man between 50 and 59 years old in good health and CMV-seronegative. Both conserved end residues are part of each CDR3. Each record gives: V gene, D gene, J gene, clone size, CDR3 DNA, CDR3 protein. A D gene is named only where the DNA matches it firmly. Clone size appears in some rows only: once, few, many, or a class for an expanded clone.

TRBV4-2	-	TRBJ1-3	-	TGTGCCAGCAGCCAAGTTCCCCCACAGGGTAATGGAAACACCATATATTTT	CASSQVPPQGNGNTIYF
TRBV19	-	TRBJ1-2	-	TGTGCCAGTAGTCCAAGGGACACTTCTAACTATGGCTACACCTTC	CASSPRDTSNYGYTF
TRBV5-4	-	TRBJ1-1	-	TGTGCCAGCAGTAAAGACAGCCAACTCGCTGAAGCTTTCTTT	CASSKDSQLAEAFF
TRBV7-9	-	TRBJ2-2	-	TGTGCCAGCACCATTAGGGGGGGCGCGAACACCGGGGAGCTGTTTTTT	CASTIRGGANTGELFF
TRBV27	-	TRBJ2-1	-	TGTGCCAGCAGGGGGGGTAAGCAGTTCTTC	CASRGGKQFF
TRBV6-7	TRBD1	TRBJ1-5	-	TGTGCCAGCAGTTACTGGGCAGGGGGCTTGCCCCAGCATTTT	CASSYWAGGLPQHF
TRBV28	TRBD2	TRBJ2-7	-	TGTGCCAGCAGGCAAAAGCTAGCGGGCACCTACGAGCAGTACTTC	CASRQKLAGTYEQYF
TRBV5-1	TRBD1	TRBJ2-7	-	TGCGCCAGCAGCTCACCGGGACAGGGGGCCTACGAGCAGTACTTC	CASSSPGQGAYEQYF
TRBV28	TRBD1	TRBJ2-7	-	TGTGCCAGCAGTTTCCTTGACAGGGTTCAGTACTTC	CASSFLDRVQYF
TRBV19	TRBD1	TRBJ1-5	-	TGTGCCAGTAGCACGGGACAGGGGTATGTAGAGCCCCAGCATTTT	CASSTGQGYVEPQHF
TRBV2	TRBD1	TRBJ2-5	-	TGTGCCAGCAGGCGTCAGGGGGCCGGGCAAGAGACCCAGTACTTC	CASRRQGAGQETQYF
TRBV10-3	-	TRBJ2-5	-	TGTGCCATCAGTGACCTACTCAAGCAAGAGACCCAGTACTTC	CAISDLLKQETQYF
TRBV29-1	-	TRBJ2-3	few	TGCAGCGTGGAGGGGCAGTCTAGCACAGATACGCAGTATTTT	CSVEGQSSTDTQYF
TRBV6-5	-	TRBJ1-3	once	TGTGCCAGCAGTTACATGAACAGTGGGTCTGGAAACACCATATATTTT	CASSYMNSGSGNTIYF
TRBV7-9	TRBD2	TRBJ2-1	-	TGTGCCAGCAGCAGGACTAGCGGGGGACCTTCGGGGAATGAGCAGTTCTTC	CASSRTSGGPSGNEQFF
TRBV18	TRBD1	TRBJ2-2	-	TGTGCCAGCTCACAACAGGGGGCAACCGGGGAGCTGTTTTTC	CASSQQGATGELFF
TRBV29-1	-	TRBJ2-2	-	TGCAGCGCGGGACACCTGAACACCGGGGAGCTGTTTTTT	CSAGHLNTGELFF
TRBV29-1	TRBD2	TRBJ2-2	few	TGCAGCGTCACAACCTGGGGGGGAGGGGAGCTGTTTTTT	CSVTTWGGGELFF
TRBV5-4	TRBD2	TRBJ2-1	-	TGTGCCAGCAGCACCTGGACTAGCGGGTACAATGAGCAGTTCTTC	CASSTWTSGYNEQFF
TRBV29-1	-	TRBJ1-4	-	TGCAGCGTTGAAGGGTGGACCCCAAGGGGGAAACTGTTTTTT	CSVEGWTPRGKLFF
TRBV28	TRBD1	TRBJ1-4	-	TGTGCCAGCAGTTTAGGGACAGGGGGAAATGAAAAACTGTTTTTT	CASSLGTGGNEKLFF
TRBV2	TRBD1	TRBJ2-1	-	TGTGCCAGCAGTGGCGGGACAGGCAACAATGAGCAGTTCTTC	CASSGGTGNNEQFF
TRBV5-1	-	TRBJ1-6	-	TGCGCCAGCAGCTTGGGGGGCACATACCGAAATTCACCCCTCCACTTT	CASSLGGTYRNSPLHF
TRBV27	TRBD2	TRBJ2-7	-	TGTGCCAGCAGTCCCAGGGGTAGCGGGGACCCTTACGAGCAGTACTTC	CASSPRGSGDPYEQYF
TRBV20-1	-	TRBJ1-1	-	TGCAGTGCTCCTTTCACTGAAGCTTTCTTT	CSAPFTEAFF
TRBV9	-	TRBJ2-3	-	TGTGCCAGCAGCGCCAATGCAGATACGCAGTATTTT	CASSANADTQYF
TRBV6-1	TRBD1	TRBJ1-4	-	TGTGCCAGCAGGGGGACAGGGGTAGAAAAACTGTTTTTT	CASRGTGVEKLFF
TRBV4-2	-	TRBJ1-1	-	TGTGCCAGCAGCCGGGCAAGTGGCAGCCAGAACACTGAAGCTTTCTTT	CASSRASGSQNTEAFF
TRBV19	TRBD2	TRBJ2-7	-	TGTGCCAGTAGTCCCAGGAGGACTAGCGGACTAACCTACGAGCAGTACTTC	CASSPRRTSGLTYEQYF
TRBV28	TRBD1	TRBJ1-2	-	TGTGCCAGCAATCCCGGACAGGGAAATGGCTACACCTTC	CASNPGQGNGYTF
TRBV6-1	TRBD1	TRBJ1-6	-	TGTGCCAGCAGCGTCGGGACAGGGAATTCACCCCTCCACTTT	CASSVGTGNSPLHF
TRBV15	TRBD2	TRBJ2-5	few	TGTGCCACGAGGGCGGGGGGACCGGCGTTAGAGACCCAGTACTTC	CATRAGGPALETQYF
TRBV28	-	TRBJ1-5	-	TGTGCCCTCAGTGGCCCTGCCTTTCAGCCCCAGCATTTT	CALSGPAFQPQHF
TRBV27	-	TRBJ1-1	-	TGTGCCAGCAGTCGTTCGGGGGGCACTGAAGCTTTCTTT	CASSRSGGTEAFF
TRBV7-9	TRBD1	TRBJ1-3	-	TGTGCCAGCAGCGGATTAACAGGGGCTGGAAACACCATATATTTT	CASSGLTGAGNTIYF
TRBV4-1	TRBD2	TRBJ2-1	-	TGCGCCAGCAGCCTTAGCGGGAGTACGGGTATTTACAATGAGCAGTTCTTC	CASSLSGSTGIYNEQFF
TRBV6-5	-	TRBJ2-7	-	TGTGCCAGCAGTTACACGCGGACCTACGAGCAGTACTTC	CASSYTRTYEQYF
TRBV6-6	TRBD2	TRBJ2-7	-	TGTGCCAGCAGTGATCCGGGACTAAAGTACGAGCAGTACTTC	CASSDPGLKYEQYF
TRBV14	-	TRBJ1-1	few	TGTGCCAGCAGCGAAACGACAGTCCCTGAAAGGTTAAGGGACACTGAAGCTTTCTTT	CASSETTVPERLRDTEAFF
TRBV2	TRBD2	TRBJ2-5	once	TGTGCCAGCACCCCGAAGCACCCGGGGGGAGAGACCCAGTACTTC	CASTPKHPGGETQYF
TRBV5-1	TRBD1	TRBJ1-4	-	TGCGCCAGCAGCTTGGGACAGGGGGTGACCTCCGGTAATGAAAAACTGTTTTTT	CASSLGQGVTSGNEKLFF
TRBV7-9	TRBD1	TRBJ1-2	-	TGTTCCAGCAGCTTGGACGGGACAGGGGACTATGGCTACACCTTC	CSSSLDGTGDYGYTF
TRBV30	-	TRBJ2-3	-	TGTGCCCTCGACAGTAGCACAGATACGCAGTATTTT	CALDSSTDTQYF
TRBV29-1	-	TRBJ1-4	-	TGCAGCGTTGATCGGGGAGGAAAACTGTTTTTT	CSVDRGGKLFF
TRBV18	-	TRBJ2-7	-	TGTGCCAGCTCACCACCTCAGGGGGGACCCTACGAGCAGTACTTC	CASSPPQGGPYEQYF
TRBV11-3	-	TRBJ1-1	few	TGTGCCAGCAGCCTAGTATCCGGCGCGGGATCTGAAGCTTTCTTT	CASSLVSGAGSEAFF
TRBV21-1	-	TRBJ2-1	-	TGTGCCAGCAGCGTTAAAGCTGGCCTAGCGGACTACAATGAGCAGTTCTTC	CASSVKAGLADYNEQFF
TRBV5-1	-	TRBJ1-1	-	TGCGCCAGCAGCCTGGACTCGGGATGGAATGATGCTTTCTTT	CASSLDSGWNDAFF
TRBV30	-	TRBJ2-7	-	TGTGCCTGGAGTCGGAGGCAGAACTACGAGCAGTACTTC	CAWSRRQNYEQYF